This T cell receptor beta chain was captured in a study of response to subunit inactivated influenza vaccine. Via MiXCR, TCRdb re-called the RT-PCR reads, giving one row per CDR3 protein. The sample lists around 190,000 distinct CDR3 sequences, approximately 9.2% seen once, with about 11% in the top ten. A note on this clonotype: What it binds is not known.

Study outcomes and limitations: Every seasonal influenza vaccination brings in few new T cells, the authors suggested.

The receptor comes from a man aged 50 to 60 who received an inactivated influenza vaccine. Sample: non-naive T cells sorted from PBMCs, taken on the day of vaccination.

Here the CDR3 reads CASSFLQGQSEQFF. As DNA, the CDR3 is TGTGCCAGCAGCTTCCTTCAGGGGCAGTCCGAGCAGTTCTTC. This chain links TRBV9 with TRBJ2-1, with D possibly being TRBD1 (6 bases). The CDR3 has 14 residues. Trimming left V 4 bases short and J 10 bases short, with 18 bases between. CDR1 SGDLS and CDR2 YYNGEE come from the germline V gene.